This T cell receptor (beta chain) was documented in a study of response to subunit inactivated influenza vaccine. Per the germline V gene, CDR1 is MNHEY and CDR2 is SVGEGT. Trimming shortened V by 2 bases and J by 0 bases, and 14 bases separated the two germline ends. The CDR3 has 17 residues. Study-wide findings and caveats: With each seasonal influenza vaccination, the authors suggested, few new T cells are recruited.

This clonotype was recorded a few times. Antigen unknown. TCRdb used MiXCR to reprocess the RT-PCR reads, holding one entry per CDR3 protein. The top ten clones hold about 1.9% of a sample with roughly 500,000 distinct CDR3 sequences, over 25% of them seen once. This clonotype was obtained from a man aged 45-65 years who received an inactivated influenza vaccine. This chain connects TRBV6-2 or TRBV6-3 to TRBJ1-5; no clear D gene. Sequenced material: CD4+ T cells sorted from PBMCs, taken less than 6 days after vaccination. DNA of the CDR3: TGTGCCAGCAGTTACCGGGCTATGGGCTATAGCAATCAGCCCCAGCATTTT. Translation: CASSYRAMGYSNQPQHF.